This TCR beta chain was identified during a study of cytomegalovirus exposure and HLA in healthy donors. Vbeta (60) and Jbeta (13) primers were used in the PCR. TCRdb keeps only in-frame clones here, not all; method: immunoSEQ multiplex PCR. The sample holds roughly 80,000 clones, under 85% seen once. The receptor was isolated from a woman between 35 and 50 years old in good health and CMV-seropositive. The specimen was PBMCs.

This chain's CDR3 is CATRGKANYGYTF. CDR3 nucleotides: TGTGCCACCCGGGGTAAAGCTAACTATGGCTACACCTTC. This chain links TRBV15 with TRBJ1-2; D not resolved. The germline gives CDR1 LNHNV, CDR2 YYDKDF (reference sequence). This CDR3 region has 13 residues. V was cut by 8 bases and J by 0 bases, with 10 bases left in between.